This T cell receptor beta chain was obtained from a study of blood T cells in healthy people across ages. About the study: Researchers report that template switching captured about one barcoded beta molecule per two T cells.

Notes on this clonotype: Its cognate antigen is unknown.

Germline lookup yields CDR1 SGHKS and CDR2 YYEKEE (reference sequence). CDR3 length equals 16 residues. The V segment lost 4 bases and the J segment 2 bases; nucleotides outside the gene matches: 3. It was with a sample-barcoded 5' primer and a J-beta primer mix that a second PCR of roughly 7 to 12 cycles was run. TCRdb redid the calling of the 5' RACE reads with MiXCR, one entry per CDR3 protein. The sample consists of under 800,000 distinct CDR3 sequences, roughly 20% of them appearing once. Study results and limitations: Roughly linearly, TCR beta diversity per million T cells fell as age increased.

The sequencing sample was made of blood. This clonotype was obtained from a man in his 70s in good health. V usage is TRBV5-5 and J usage is TRBJ2-3, with TRBD2 matching over 14 bases. CDR3 coding DNA: TGTGCCAGCAGCCAGGGACTAGCGGGGGCCACAGATACGCAGTATTTT. It translates to CASSQGLAGATDTQYF. Full variable domain (remainder filled in from reference TRBV5-5 and TRBJ2-3): DAGVTQSPTHLIKTRGQQVTLRCSPISGHKSVSWYQQVLGQGPQFIFQYYEKEERGRGNFPDRFSARQFPNYSSELNVNALLLGDSALYLCASSQGLAGATDTQYFGPGTRLTVL.